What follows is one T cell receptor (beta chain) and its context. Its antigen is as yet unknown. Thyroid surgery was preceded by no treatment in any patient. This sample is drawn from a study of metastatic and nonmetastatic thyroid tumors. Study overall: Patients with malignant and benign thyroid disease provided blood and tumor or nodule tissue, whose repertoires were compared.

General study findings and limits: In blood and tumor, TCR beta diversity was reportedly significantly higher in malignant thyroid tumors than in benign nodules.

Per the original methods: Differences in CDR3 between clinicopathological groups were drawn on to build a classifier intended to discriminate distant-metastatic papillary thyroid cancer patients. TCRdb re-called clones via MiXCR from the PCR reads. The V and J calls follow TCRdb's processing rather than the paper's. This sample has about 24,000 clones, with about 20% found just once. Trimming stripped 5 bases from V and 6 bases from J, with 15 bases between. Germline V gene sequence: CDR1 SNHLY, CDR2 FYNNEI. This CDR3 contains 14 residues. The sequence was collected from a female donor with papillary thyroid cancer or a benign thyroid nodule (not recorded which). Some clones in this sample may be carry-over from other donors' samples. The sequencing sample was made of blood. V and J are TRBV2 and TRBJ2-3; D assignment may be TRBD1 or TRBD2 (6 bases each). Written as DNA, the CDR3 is TGTGCCAGCAGTCGGGGGACACGAAGCGATACGCAGTATTTT. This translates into CASSRGTRSDTQYF.